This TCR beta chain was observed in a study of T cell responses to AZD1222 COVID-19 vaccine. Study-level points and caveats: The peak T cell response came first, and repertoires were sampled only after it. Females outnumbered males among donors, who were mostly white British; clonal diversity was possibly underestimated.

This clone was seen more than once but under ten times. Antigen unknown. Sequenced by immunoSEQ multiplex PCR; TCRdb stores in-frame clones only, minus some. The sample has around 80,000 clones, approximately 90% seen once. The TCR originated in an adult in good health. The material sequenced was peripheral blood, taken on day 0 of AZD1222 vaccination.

The CDR3 is CASSRSRQETQYF. The CDR3 DNA follows: TGTGCCAGCAGTCGAAGTAGGCAAGAGACCCAGTACTTC. This chain links TRBV11-2 with TRBJ2-5, with unresolved D. The CDR3 runs to 13 residues. CDR1 is SGHAT and CDR2 is FQNNGV in the germline V gene. Trimming left V 6 bases short and J 2 bases short, with 10 bases between.